Sequencing of this T cell receptor (beta chain) was carried out in a study of shared clonotypes between healthy human individuals. At deep level, the assay was performed. TCRdb's copy holds only in-frame clones and misses some; the assay was immunoSEQ multiplex PCR. The sample contains about 580,000 clones, 98% of which appear only once. V gave up 0 bases and J gave up 6 bases, with 12 bases separating them. Germline CDR1 MNHEY, CDR2 SMNVEV (reference sequence). CDR3 length equals 14 residues. Study-wide findings and caveats: Rarefaction curves obtained for sorted subsets showed sequencing incomplete despite large depth. Larger estimated richness was generally seen in naive subsets than in memory subsets. Four donors shared approximately 5% of their naive CD4 clonotypes.

A remark on this clone: Its antigen is currently unknown.

Naive CD8 isolation took CD45RO-negative cells positively selected for CCR7 and excluded terminally differentiated effector memory CD45RA+ cells. The chain links TRBV27 to TRBJ2-7; D is possibly TRBD2 (6 bases). The TCR originated in a man aged 25 to 40 in good health. Sequencing was performed on naive CD8+ T cells sorted from blood. CDR3 nucleotide sequence: TGTGCCAGCAGTTTATCGGGCGTGGGAGGCGAGCAGTACTTC. Amino acids: CASSLSGVGGEQYF.